Listed here is a single T cell receptor (beta chain). This clone was found a few times. The antigen it recognizes is unknown. No base quality information exists; no much larger clone differs at one position. This specimen comes from a study of PD-1 blockade in classical Hodgkin lymphoma (dated by TCRdb to the early 2020s). In terms of the full investigation: Nivolumab dosing was 3 mg/kg intravenously every 2 weeks, continuing until either disease progression or unacceptable toxicity. To define a peripheral blood immune signature of response to PD-1 blockade in classical Hodgkin lymphoma, the study combined TCR beta sequencing with CyTOF. The paper's findings and limits, for the study overall: Trial patients achieving complete response had baseline diversity similar to newly diagnosed patients, whereas partial responders and progressors had significantly lower diversity. Baseline TCR diversity was reported to be lower in newly diagnosed patients than in healthy donors, and even lower in relapsed/refractory patients. Lower diversity was observed in patients in whom nivolumab was started less than 1 year after ASCT, and these patients were excluded from later analyses so that confounding by immune reconstitution would be avoided. The study covered only a single clinical trial cohort, and the causes of the repertoire differences, possibly disease activity or prior therapy, were still not defined. A significant rise by C4D1 was seen in CD4+ but not CD8+ TCR diversity (p=0.0027 vs p=0.16), with the rise being most apparent in complete responders (p=0.02).

Interpreted using the paper, the time point label stands for: cycle 1 day 1 (C1D1), immediately before nivolumab initiation. All trial patients had relapsed after autologous stem cell transplantation, with cohorts A, B and C differing in prior brentuximab vedotin exposure. Magnetic negative selection with a Miltenyi CD4+ T cell isolation kit was used to purify CD4+ T cells from thawed PBMCs. A total of over 55 patients with relapsed/refractory classical Hodgkin lymphoma made up the trial cohort, and each patient's best overall response was complete response, partial response or progressive disease. Single-agent nivolumab was administered to trial patients in the multi-cohort phase II CheckMate 205 trial. Best overall response was determined by an independent review committee according to the 2007 International Working Group response criteria. PBMCs from the trial were collected at three points: immediately before nivolumab initiation (C1D1), and during therapy at cycle 2 day 1 and cycle 4 day 1. Peripheral blood was collected in 8 mL Vacutainer Cell Preparation Tubes, from which PBMCs were isolated by centrifugation and then cryopreserved. Purified CD4+ and CD8+ fractions were generated only in cases for which an additional PBMC sample was available. Magnetically labelled cells were depleted on LS columns in a quadroMACS separator, and the flow-through was collected as the purified fraction.

Genomic DNA was isolated using the Qiagen DNeasy kit from unsorted PBMCs as well as from negatively selected CD4+ and CD8+ fractions. Using primers that anneal to V and J segments, immunoSEQ multiplex PCR amplified the TCR beta CDR3 regions. A synthetic immune receptor repertoire was used to minimize amplification bias, and any residual bias was removed computationally once sequencing was done. The authors processed their data as follows. Repertoire diversity was quantified as the Shannon entropy index using custom Python scripts. Unsorted, CD4+ and CD8+ repertoires were analyzed separately, except for combined analyses in which CD4+ and CD8+ sequences were merged in silico. Clonal expansion was defined as a frequency increase of at least 2-fold after treatment compared with C1D1, and clones undetected at baseline were assigned a pseudocount of 0.5. Singleton clones were defined as clones with 0 or 1 copy at C1D1, and non-singleton clones were defined as clones with 2 or more copies. Clones expanded in unsorted samples were labelled as CD4+, CD8+ or unknown by matching protein sequences in sorted samples from the same patient. Wilcoxon tests were applied to paired samples to test diversity changes from C1D1 to C4D1. As stored in TCRdb, this immuneACCESS dataset retains in-frame rearrangements with V and J assigned. A fraction of the clones does not appear; measured against another copy, unresolved V genes explain less than half of the discrepancy, and the remainder lacks a known reason. V, J and clone size are those of that table, while D and trimming were read from the DNA. This sample holds 17,000 or so clones; around four fifths were observed only once. 1% of the sample comes from the top ten.

Looking up the germline V gene (reference sequence) yields CDR1 SEHNR and CDR2 FQNEAQ. The CDR3 starts with the cysteine, ends with the phenylalanine, and has 14 residues. The CDR3 DNA has 42 bases and is translated from base 1. Trimming costs V 5 bases and J 5 bases, and their ends lie 13 bases apart. Here the sequenced sample was CD4+ T cells from blood, taken at baseline. The sequence is built from TRBV7-9 and TRBJ1-5; the D gene is possibly TRBD1, with 6 bases matching. The receptor was isolated from a human donor with classical Hodgkin lymphoma. The sequence in DNA is TGTGCCAGCAGCCATGACAGGAGCGATCAGCCCCAGCATTTT. Translated, it reads CASSHDRSDQPQHF.